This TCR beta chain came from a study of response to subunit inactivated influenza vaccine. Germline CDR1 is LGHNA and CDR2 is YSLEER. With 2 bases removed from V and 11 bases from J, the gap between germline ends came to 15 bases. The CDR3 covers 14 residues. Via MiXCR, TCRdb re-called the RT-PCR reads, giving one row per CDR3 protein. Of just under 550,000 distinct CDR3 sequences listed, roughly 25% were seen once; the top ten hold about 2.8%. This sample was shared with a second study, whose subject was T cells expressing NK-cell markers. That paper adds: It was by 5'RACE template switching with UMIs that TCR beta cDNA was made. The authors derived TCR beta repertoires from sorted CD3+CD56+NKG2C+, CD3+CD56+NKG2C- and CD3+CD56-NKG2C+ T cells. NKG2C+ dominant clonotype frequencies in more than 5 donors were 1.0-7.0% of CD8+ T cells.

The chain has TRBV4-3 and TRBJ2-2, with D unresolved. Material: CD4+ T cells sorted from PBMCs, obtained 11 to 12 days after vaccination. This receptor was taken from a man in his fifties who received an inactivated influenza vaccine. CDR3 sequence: CASSQLPPPDELFF. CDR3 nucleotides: TGCGCCAGCAGCCAACTCCCCCCGCCGGATGAGCTGTTTTTT.